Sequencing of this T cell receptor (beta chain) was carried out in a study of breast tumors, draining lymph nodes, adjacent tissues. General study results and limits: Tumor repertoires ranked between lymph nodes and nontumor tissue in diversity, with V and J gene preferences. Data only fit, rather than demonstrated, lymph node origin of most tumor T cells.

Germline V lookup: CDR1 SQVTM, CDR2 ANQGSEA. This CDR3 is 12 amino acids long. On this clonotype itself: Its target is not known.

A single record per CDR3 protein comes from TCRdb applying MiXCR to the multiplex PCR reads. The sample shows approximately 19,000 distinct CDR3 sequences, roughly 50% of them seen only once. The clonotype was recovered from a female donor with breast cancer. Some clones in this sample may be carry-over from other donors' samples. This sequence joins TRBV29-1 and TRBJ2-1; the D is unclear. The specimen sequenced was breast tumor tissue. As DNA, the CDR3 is TGCAGTGGGTCCTTCTCCTACAATGAGCAGTTCTTC. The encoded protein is CSGSFSYNEQFF.